These T cell receptor beta chains were read from a single sample in a study of T cell clonotyping in hematopoietic cell transplantation. Generated by immunoSEQ multiplex PCR, the TCRdb table keeps only in-frame clones and is missing some. The data hold more than 40,000 clones, with 95% observed a single time. The sequenced sample consisted of peripheral blood mononuclear cells. These receptors all stem from a man aged 30-40 years in good health. Some clones in this sample may be carry-over from other donors' samples. Each CDR3 is given with its conserved first and last residue. The order of the fields is clone size, J gene, D gene, V gene, CDR3 protein, CDR3 DNA. D genes are given only for firm matches. For some rows the clone size is stated as once, few or many, or as a class when expanded; others skip it.

abundance: NA
j_gene: TRBJ2-1
d_gene: TRBD2
v_gene: TRBV25-1
CDR3aa: CASTSGASSYNEQFF
CDR3nt: TGTGCCAGCACTAGCGGGGCCAGCTCCTACAATGAGCAGTTCTTC

abundance: NA
j_gene: TRBJ1-5
d_gene: TRBD1
v_gene: TRBV7-2
CDR3aa: CASSASRDRLGQPQHF
CDR3nt: TGTGCCAGCAGCGCGTCCCGGGACAGGCTTGGGCAGCCCCAGCATTTT

abundance: NA
j_gene: TRBJ1-1
d_gene: TRBD1
v_gene: TRBV19
CDR3aa: CASSGQGGGAFF
CDR3nt: TGTGCCAGTAGTGGACAGGGCGGTGGTGCTTTCTTT

abundance: NA
j_gene: TRBJ1-1
d_gene: NA
v_gene: TRBV5-6
CDR3aa: CASSFNGQNEAFF
CDR3nt: TGTGCCAGCAGCTTCAACGGCCAGAATGAAGCTTTCTTT

abundance: NA
j_gene: TRBJ2-2
d_gene: TRBD2
v_gene: TRBV2
CDR3aa: CAGKAWTSLTGELFF
CDR3nt: TGTGCCGGGAAAGCATGGACTAGCCTCACCGGGGAGCTGTTTTTT

abundance: NA
j_gene: TRBJ1-3
d_gene: TRBD1
v_gene: TRBV27
CDR3aa: CASSPRQGASGNTIYF
CDR3nt: TGTGCCAGCAGTCCCCGACAGGGGGCAAGTGGAAACACCATATATTTT

abundance: NA
j_gene: TRBJ2-3
d_gene: NA
v_gene: TRBV6-1
CDR3aa: CASSPGTSADTQYF
CDR3nt: TGTGCCAGCAGTCCCGGGACTTCCGCAGATACGCAGTATTTT

abundance: NA
j_gene: TRBJ2-3
d_gene: TRBD2
v_gene: TRBV14
CDR3aa: CASSHELADTDTQYF
CDR3nt: TGTGCCAGCAGCCACGAACTAGCGGACACAGATACGCAGTATTTT

abundance: NA
j_gene: TRBJ1-2
d_gene: NA
v_gene: TRBV19
CDR3aa: CASDISPGYGYTF
CDR3nt: TGTGCCAGTGATATATCCCCCGGCTATGGCTACACCTTC

abundance: NA
j_gene: TRBJ1-1
d_gene: NA
v_gene: TRBV29-1
CDR3aa: CSVQGGGRPLDTEAFF
CDR3nt: TGCAGCGTCCAAGGGGGGGGGCGGCCCCTGGACACTGAAGCTTTCTTT

abundance: NA
j_gene: TRBJ2-3
d_gene: NA
v_gene: TRBV28
CDR3aa: CAMGVPSTDTQYF
CDR3nt: TGTGCCATGGGGGTTCCTAGCACAGATACGCAGTATTTT

abundance: NA
j_gene: TRBJ1-1
d_gene: NA
v_gene: TRBV7-2
CDR3aa: CASSEGHRVAEAFF
CDR3nt: TGTGCCAGCAGCGAGGGACATAGGGTCGCTGAAGCTTTCTTT

abundance: NA
j_gene: TRBJ2-3
d_gene: TRBD2
v_gene: TRBV4-1
CDR3aa: CASSQDRLAIVLDTQYF
CDR3nt: TGCGCCAGCAGCCAAGATCGACTAGCTATTGTACTAGATACGCAGTATTTT

abundance: NA
j_gene: TRBJ1-1
d_gene: NA
v_gene: TRBV14
CDR3aa: CASSRDLNTEAFF
CDR3nt: TGTGCCAGCAGCCGCGACCTGAACACTGAAGCTTTCTTT

abundance: once
j_gene: TRBJ2-6
d_gene: NA
v_gene: TRBV4-3
CDR3aa: CASSPGLGRRGSSGANVLTF
CDR3nt: TGCGCCAGCAGCCCGGGATTGGGAAGGAGGGGCTCCTCTGGGGCCAACGTCCTGACTTTC

abundance: NA
j_gene: TRBJ2-7
d_gene: NA
v_gene: TRBV7-9
CDR3aa: CASSPGRMTYEQYF
CDR3nt: TGTGCCAGCAGCCCTGGGCGCATGACCTACGAGCAGTACTTC

abundance: NA
j_gene: TRBJ2-3
d_gene: TRBD2
v_gene: TRBV13
CDR3aa: CASSPSGSTDTQYF
CDR3nt: TGTGCCAGCAGCCCTAGCGGTAGCACAGATACGCAGTATTTT

abundance: NA
j_gene: TRBJ2-3
d_gene: TRBD2
v_gene: TRBV19
CDR3aa: CASSSPGGPTDTQYF
CDR3nt: TGTGCCAGTAGTAGTCCGGGAGGGCCTACAGATACGCAGTATTTT

abundance: NA
j_gene: TRBJ2-1
d_gene: NA
v_gene: TRBV13
CDR3aa: CASSLALSGSHNEQFF
CDR3nt: TGTGCCAGCAGCTTAGCGCTTAGCGGCTCCCACAATGAGCAGTTCTTC

abundance: NA
j_gene: TRBJ1-2
d_gene: NA
v_gene: TRBV19
CDR3aa: CATTTTGPYPLGGYTF
CDR3nt: TGTGCCACCACAACGACAGGCCCGTACCCTTTAGGCGGCTACACCTTC

abundance: NA
j_gene: TRBJ2-3
d_gene: NA
v_gene: TRBV7-8
CDR3aa: CASSLDTGSTDTQYF
CDR3nt: TGTGCCAGCAGCTTAGATACGGGAAGCACAGATACGCAGTATTTT

abundance: NA
j_gene: TRBJ2-5
d_gene: TRBD2
v_gene: TRBV7-2
CDR3aa: CASSWTSGVGETQYF
CDR3nt: TGTGCCAGCAGCTGGACTAGCGGGGTGGGGGAGACCCAGTACTTC

abundance: NA
j_gene: TRBJ1-4
d_gene: NA
v_gene: TRBV5-1
CDR3aa: CASSWTVNEKLFF
CDR3nt: TGCGCCAGCAGCTGGACAGTAAATGAAAAACTGTTTTTT

abundance: NA
j_gene: TRBJ2-1
d_gene: NA
v_gene: TRBV11-2
CDR3aa: CASSLGRGLPEQFF
CDR3nt: TGTGCCAGCAGCTTAGGCCGGGGCCTTCCTGAGCAGTTCTTC

abundance: NA
j_gene: TRBJ2-6
d_gene: TRBD2
v_gene: TRBV5-1
CDR3aa: CASSSWGGAGANVLTF
CDR3nt: TGCGCCAGCAGCTCGTGGGGGGGAGCTGGGGCCAACGTCCTGACTTTC

abundance: NA
j_gene: TRBJ1-2
d_gene: NA
v_gene: TRBV29-1
CDR3aa: CSVEEPPGNAGYTF
CDR3nt: TGCAGCGTTGAAGAACCCCCAGGGAACGCTGGCTACACCTTC

abundance: NA
j_gene: TRBJ1-1
d_gene: NA
v_gene: TRBV7-2
CDR3aa: CASRGDRSNTEAFF
CDR3nt: TGTGCCAGCAGGGGCGACAGGTCAAACACTGAAGCTTTCTTT

abundance: NA
j_gene: TRBJ2-3
d_gene: TRBD2
v_gene: TRBV27
CDR3aa: CASSSSGVSTDTQYF
CDR3nt: TGTGCCAGCAGTTCTAGCGGGGTATCCACAGATACGCAGTATTTT

abundance: NA
j_gene: TRBJ2-1
d_gene: TRBD1
v_gene: TRBV15
CDR3aa: CATSRDPGQGHNEQFF
CDR3nt: TGTGCCACCAGCAGAGATCCGGGACAGGGTCACAATGAGCAGTTCTTC

abundance: NA
j_gene: TRBJ1-2
d_gene: NA
v_gene: TRBV18
CDR3aa: CASSPSGNYGYTF
CDR3nt: TGTGCCAGCTCACCAAGCGGAAACTATGGCTACACCTTC

abundance: NA
j_gene: TRBJ1-1
d_gene: NA
v_gene: TRBV30
CDR3aa: CAWSTNTEAFF
CDR3nt: TGTGCCTGGTCGACTAACACTGAAGCTTTCTTT

abundance: NA
j_gene: TRBJ2-2
d_gene: NA
v_gene: TRBV7-3
CDR3aa: CASSLRPGMDTGELFF
CDR3nt: TGTGCCAGCAGCTTACGTCCAGGGATGGACACCGGGGAGCTGTTTTTT

abundance: NA
j_gene: TRBJ1-4
d_gene: NA
v_gene: TRBV6-5
CDR3aa: CASSFQQRNEKLFF
CDR3nt: TGTGCCAGCAGTTTTCAACAGCGGAATGAAAAACTGTTTTTT

abundance: NA
j_gene: TRBJ2-3
d_gene: TRBD2
v_gene: TRBV2
CDR3aa: CASTGEGTDTQYF
CDR3nt: TGTGCCAGCACGGGGGAGGGGACAGATACGCAGTATTTT

abundance: once
j_gene: TRBJ1-3
d_gene: NA
v_gene: TRBV19
CDR3aa: CASSINEGSGNTIYF
CDR3nt: TGTGCCAGTAGTATTAACGAAGGCTCTGGAAACACCATATATTTT

abundance: NA
j_gene: TRBJ1-2
d_gene: NA
v_gene: TRBV29-1
CDR3aa: CSVGGVGSYGYTF
CDR3nt: TGCAGCGTTGGGGGGGTGGGAAGCTATGGCTACACCTTC

abundance: NA
j_gene: TRBJ1-5
d_gene: NA
v_gene: TRBV6-5
CDR3aa: CASSGARYQPQHF
CDR3nt: TGTGCCAGCAGCGGGGCTCGCTATCAGCCCCAGCATTTT

abundance: once
j_gene: TRBJ1-3
d_gene: NA
v_gene: TRBV30
CDR3aa: CAWRGSGNTIYF
CDR3nt: TGTGCCTGGCGGGGCAGCGGAAACACCATATATTTT

abundance: NA
j_gene: TRBJ1-1
d_gene: NA
v_gene: TRBV6-1
CDR3aa: CASDRTGEAFF
CDR3nt: TGTGCCAGTGACCGGACGGGTGAAGCTTTCTTT

abundance: NA
j_gene: TRBJ1-2
d_gene: TRBD1
v_gene: TRBV6-5
CDR3aa: CASRMDRGVYYGYTF
CDR3nt: TGTGCCAGCAGGATGGACAGGGGAGTTTACTATGGCTACACCTTC

abundance: NA
j_gene: TRBJ2-5
d_gene: NA
v_gene: TRBV19
CDR3aa: CASSESGYTQETQYF
CDR3nt: TGTGCCAGTAGTGAGAGTGGCTATACTCAAGAGACCCAGTACTTC

abundance: NA
j_gene: TRBJ1-2
d_gene: TRBD1
v_gene: TRBV2
CDR3aa: CASSVSEELTGDIYGYTF
CDR3nt: TGTGCCAGCAGTGTGAGCGAGGAGTTGACAGGGGATATATATGGCTACACCTTC

abundance: NA
j_gene: TRBJ1-1
d_gene: TRBD1
v_gene: TRBV6-5
CDR3aa: CASSYSWTHRGTEAFF
CDR3nt: TGTGCCAGCAGTTACTCTTGGACCCACAGGGGGACTGAAGCTTTCTTT

abundance: NA
j_gene: TRBJ2-5
d_gene: NA
v_gene: TRBV7-9
CDR3aa: CASSLGGPETQYF
CDR3nt: TGTGCCAGCAGCTTAGGTGGGCCAGAGACCCAGTACTTC

abundance: NA
j_gene: TRBJ2-3
d_gene: NA
v_gene: TRBV7-6
CDR3aa: CASSLGLTDTQYF
CDR3nt: TGTGCCAGCAGCTTAGGACTGACAGATACGCAGTATTTT

abundance: once
j_gene: TRBJ2-3
d_gene: NA
v_gene: TRBV7-9
CDR3aa: CASSFPDTQYF
CDR3nt: TGTGCCAGCAGCTTCCCAGATACGCAGTATTTT

abundance: NA
j_gene: TRBJ2-1
d_gene: NA
v_gene: TRBV7-6
CDR3aa: CASSLETGEQFF
CDR3nt: TGTGCCAGCAGCTTGGAGACAGGTGAGCAGTTCTTC

abundance: NA
j_gene: TRBJ2-7
d_gene: NA
v_gene: TRBV5-1
CDR3aa: CASSTEGETYEQYF
CDR3nt: TGCGCCAGCAGCACTGAGGGAGAAACCTACGAGCAGTACTTC

abundance: NA
j_gene: TRBJ2-7
d_gene: TRBD2
v_gene: TRBV6-6
CDR3aa: CASSYGALAERNEQYF
CDR3nt: TGTGCCAGCAGTTACGGCGCACTAGCGGAGCGAAACGAGCAGTACTTC

abundance: NA
j_gene: TRBJ2-4
d_gene: TRBD1
v_gene: TRBV7-2
CDR3aa: CASSSKQGAGVDIQYF
CDR3nt: TGTGCCAGCAGCTCAAAGCAGGGGGCAGGTGTGGACATTCAGTACTTC

abundance: NA
j_gene: TRBJ2-7
d_gene: NA
v_gene: TRBV13
CDR3aa: CASSLVGGEQYF
CDR3nt: TGTGCCAGCAGCTTAGTAGGGGGGGAGCAGTACTTC

abundance: NA
j_gene: TRBJ2-1
d_gene: TRBD2
v_gene: TRBV14
CDR3aa: CASSQPLYIAGERGNEQFF
CDR3nt: TGTGCCAGCAGCCAACCTCTCTACATAGCGGGCGAGAGAGGGAATGAGCAGTTCTTC

abundance: NA
j_gene: TRBJ1-4
d_gene: TRBD1
v_gene: TRBV25-1
CDR3aa: CASSVTGTVTEKLFF
CDR3nt: TGTGCCAGCAGTGTGACCGGGACAGTCACTGAAAAACTGTTTTTT

abundance: NA
j_gene: TRBJ2-7
d_gene: TRBD1
v_gene: TRBV25-1
CDR3aa: CASSGGQALSSTYEQYF
CDR3nt: TGTGCCAGCAGTGGGGGACAGGCCCTAAGTTCCACCTACGAGCAGTACTTC

abundance: NA
j_gene: TRBJ1-1
d_gene: TRBD1
v_gene: TRBV5-1
CDR3aa: CASSFATGLNTEAFF
CDR3nt: TGCGCCAGCAGCTTCGCGACAGGGTTGAACACTGAAGCTTTCTTT

abundance: NA
j_gene: TRBJ2-2
d_gene: NA
v_gene: TRBV6-1
CDR3aa: CASSVGVDTGELFF
CDR3nt: TGTGCCAGCAGTGTTGGGGTTGACACCGGGGAGCTGTTTTTT

abundance: NA
j_gene: TRBJ2-6
d_gene: NA
v_gene: TRBV4-1
CDR3aa: CASSQESGGTGANVLTF
CDR3nt: TGCGCCAGCAGCCAAGAGTCGGGGGGCACTGGGGCCAACGTCCTGACTTTC